This TCR beta chain stems from a study of cytomegalovirus exposure and HLA in healthy donors. Trimming removed 5 bases from V and 1 base from J; junction bases left unmatched: 6. Germline CDR1 LNHDA, CDR2 SQIVND (reference sequence). The CDR3 has 16 amino acids. Use of 60 Vbeta and 13 Jbeta primers characterized the PCR. Sequencing was performed with immunoSEQ multiplex PCR; in TCRdb, only in-frame clones are kept and a portion is missing. The sample consists of about 120,000 clones, 70% of them appearing once. This TCR derives from a man aged 30 to 45 in good health and CMV-seropositive. The rearrangement joins TRBV19 to TRBJ2-2; 8 nucleotides line up with TRBD2. The sequencing input was PBMCs. The CDR3 here is CASSLPSGRNTGELFF. The CDR3 DNA follows: TGTGCCAGTAGTCTCCCCAGCGGGAGGAACACCGGGGAGCTGTTTTTT.